This record covers a single TCR beta chain. Being one base from a much bigger clone, this may be a read error. Germline V gives CDR1 SGHTA, CDR2 FQGNSA. The CDR3 is 16 residues long. DNA and RNA were both co-extracted from about 19-30 mg of bulk tissue that had not been sorted. Starting from roughly 0.5 ug of total RNA, TCR beta cDNA was produced with a primer in the constant region. The TCR beta library was amplified through three nested multiplex PCR rounds in a modified ARM-PCR procedure. The first two PCR rounds used TRBV1-TRBV30 primers with a Cbeta primer, roughly 10 cycles each. TCRdb re-analysed the multiplex PCR reads in MiXCR, keeping a single row per CDR3 protein. The data hold about 54,000 distinct CDR3 sequences, with 70% to 85% observed a single time. These data come from a study of tumor-infiltrating lymphocytes in primary liver carcinoma.

The sequence derives from a man aged 40-55 years with primary liver carcinoma and hepatitis B virus infection. The chain carries TRBV7-2 and TRBJ1-3; 7 bases agree with TRBD1. Sequencing used liver tumor tissue from sampling region 2. Subset defined: tumor region T2, inferior pole. This CDR3 reads CAISLVGTAIGNTIYF. Here the CDR3 DNA reads TGTGCCATCAGCTTAGTGGGGACAGCCATAGGAAACACCATATATTTT.